This T cell receptor (beta chain) was retrieved from a study of CD8 T cells in ankylosing spondylitis. Construction of TCR beta libraries was performed using quantitative 5'-RACE with molecular barcodes. MiXCR, applied by TCRdb to the 5' RACE reads, yields one record per CDR3 protein. Of over 60,000 distinct CDR3 sequences listed, about 5.2% are singletons. There are a few counts of this clonotype. Its antigen is undetermined. V was shortened by 2 bases and J by 5 bases, with 12 bases between the two germline ends. Germline assignment: CDR1 LGHDT and CDR2 YNNKEL (reference sequence). The CDR3 sequence is 14 residues long. Study-level points and caveats: About 8 highly homologous variants made up a TCR beta motif, and this motif appeared characteristic of ankylosing spondylitis blood. CD8+ disease-linked clones were present at relatively low frequencies in blood. The clones that were linked to disease were reported to be significantly enriched in matched synovial fluid samples from ankylosing spondylitis patients.

This TCR was sampled from a male donor with ankylosing spondylitis or in good health (not recorded which). The chain recombines TRBV3-1 with TRBJ1-1, with D uncertain. What was sequenced was blood, either unsorted or a sorted T cell fraction (not recorded which). As DNA, the CDR3 is TGTGCCAGCAGCCAACAGGTTATCGCAACTGAAGCTTTCTTT. It yields the protein CASSQQVIATEAFF.